This TCR beta chain was sequenced during a study of blood T cell repertoires in COVID-19. Germline V CDR1 and CDR2: MDHEN, SYDVKM. The CDR3 has 13 residues. V shed 6 bases and J shed 2 bases, with 10 bases lying between them. This clone has a count of ten or more. The same CDR3 arises from other DNA sequences in this sample as well. Authors' processing steps: By means of reference gene primer amplification, nucleated cell counts were estimated. Assay: immunoSEQ multiplex PCR; the TCRdb copy retains only in-frame clones and omits some. That table is the source of V, J and clone size, and D and trimming were worked out from the DNA. Seen here are more than 400,000 clones, approximately 83% observed once, and the top ten hold 3% to 4%.

The sample taken for sequencing was peripheral blood. The clonotype comes from a human donor in a cohort sampled during active COVID-19. V and J are TRBV28 and TRBJ2-5, with D possibly being TRBD2 (5 bases). The CDR3 region is CASRRTVQETQYF. In nucleotides, the CDR3 is TGTGCCAGCAGGCGGACTGTTCAAGAGACCCAGTACTTC.